The rows below give T cell receptor beta chains drawn from one sample of a study of a mutant IDH1 vaccine in newly diagnosed glioma. Their target antigens are unknown. This table comes from immunoSEQ multiplex PCR, and its TCRdb copy is limited to in-frame clones, with some not included. The data show over 55,000 clones, around nine tenths seen once. The material was PBMCs, obtained from a glioma patient whose treatment included an IDH1 peptide vaccine. The receptor set was obtained from a man aged 35 to 55 with glioma. CDR3s include the opening cysteine and the closing phenylalanine or tryptophan. The order of the fields is J gene, V gene, clone size, CDR3 length, D gene, CDR3 DNA, CDR3 protein. The D gene is left open where the match is weak. Not every row has a clone size; where given, it reads once, few, many or a size class.

J: TRBJ1-6; V: TRBV4-1; size: NA; length: 15; D: NA; DNA: TGCGCCAGCAGCCAAGATGTGACGGGTCCCTCACCCCTCCACTTT; CDR3: CASSQDVTGPSPLHF
J: TRBJ2-5; V: TRBV10-1; size: NA; length: 13; D: NA; DNA: TGCGCCAGCGGTCCTTCGGGGCAAGAGACCCAGTACTTC; CDR3: CASGPSGQETQYF
J: TRBJ2-3; V: TRBV11-3; size: NA; length: 14; D: NA; DNA: TGTGCCAGCAGCTTAGGGGAGAGCACAGATACGCAGTATTTT; CDR3: CASSLGESTDTQYF
J: TRBJ1-5; V: TRBV19; size: NA; length: 13; D: NA; DNA: TGTGCCAGTAGTGCCCGTTGGGGTCAGCCCCAGCATTTT; CDR3: CASSARWGQPQHF
J: TRBJ2-3; V: TRBV7-9; size: NA; length: 14; D: TRBD1; DNA: TGTGCCAGCGCCCGGACAGGGGAGGGGGATACGCAGTATTTT; CDR3: CASARTGEGDTQYF
J: TRBJ1-1; V: TRBV2; size: NA; length: 13; D: NA; DNA: TGTGCCAGCACGCGGCAATTCTACACTGAAGCTTTCTTT; CDR3: CASTRQFYTEAFF
J: TRBJ2-3; V: TRBV11-2; size: NA; length: 16; D: NA; DNA: TGTGCCAGCAGCTCCAGGGGGGCAGGGGCAACAGATACGCAGTATTTT; CDR3: CASSSRGAGATDTQYF
J: TRBJ2-5; V: TRBV15; size: NA; length: 13; D: NA; DNA: TGTGCCACCAGCAGAGGCTATGAAGAGACCCAGTACTTC; CDR3: CATSRGYEETQYF
J: TRBJ1-4; V: TRBV5-1; size: NA; length: 16; D: TRBD1; DNA: TGCGCCAGCAGGGCAGGGAGACAGGGGTTAAATGAAAAACTGTTTTTT; CDR3: CASRAGRQGLNEKLFF
J: TRBJ2-7; V: TRBV19; size: NA; length: 17; D: TRBD2; DNA: TGTGCCAGTAGTAACATCTTAACGGGACTAGCGGGCTACGAGCAGTACTTC; CDR3: CASSNILTGLAGYEQYF
J: TRBJ2-2; V: TRBV5-4; size: NA; length: 17; D: TRBD2; DNA: TGTGCCAGCAGCTTGGCCCTAGCGGGGGGGCGCACCGGGGAGCTGTTTTTT; CDR3: CASSLALAGGRTGELFF
J: TRBJ2-1; V: TRBV29-1; size: NA; length: 12; D: NA; DNA: TGCAGCGTTCACCTCTCCCAGATAGAGCAGTTCTTC; CDR3: CSVHLSQIEQFF
J: TRBJ2-5; V: TRBV7-9; size: NA; length: 15; D: NA; DNA: TGTGCCAGCAGCCGCAGGGGCCTCCAACGAGAGACCCAGTACTTC; CDR3: CASSRRGLQRETQYF
J: TRBJ2-4; V: TRBV7-9; size: NA; length: 17; D: TRBD1; DNA: TGTGCCAGCAGCTTATACAGGGGTGGAATGTTGAGAAACATTCAGTACTTC; CDR3: CASSLYRGGMLRNIQYF
J: TRBJ1-1; V: TRBV18; size: NA; length: 12; D: NA; DNA: TGTGCCAGCTCACCTGGAGAGACTGAAGCTTTCTTT; CDR3: CASSPGETEAFF
J: TRBJ2-1; V: TRBV19; size: NA; length: 15; D: TRBD1; DNA: TGTGCCAGTAGCCTTGACAGGGCGAACTACAATGAGCAGTTCTTC; CDR3: CASSLDRANYNEQFF
J: TRBJ1-1; V: TRBV7-2; size: NA; length: 13; D: NA; DNA: TGTGCCAGCAGCTCCCTGGACGGTAAAGTCGCTTTCTTT; CDR3: CASSSLDGKVAFF
J: TRBJ2-1; V: TRBV7-3; size: NA; length: 15; D: NA; DNA: TGTGCCAGCAGCAAACTAGTCAGCTCCTACAATGAGCAGTTCTTC; CDR3: CASSKLVSSYNEQFF
J: TRBJ2-5; V: TRBV28; size: few; length: 15; D: NA; DNA: TGTGCCAGCAGTTTCGAGGACGCCCCCGGGGAGACCCAGTACTTC; CDR3: CASSFEDAPGETQYF
J: TRBJ2-7; V: TRBV18; size: NA; length: 14; D: NA; DNA: TGTGCCAGCTCACCTCCGAATTCCGCGGGCGAGCAGTACTTC; CDR3: CASSPPNSAGEQYF
J: TRBJ1-5; V: TRBV19; size: NA; length: 16; D: NA; DNA: TGTGCCTCCCAGTTGGGCCGGGGGGCGAGGGGTCAGCCCCAGCATTTT; CDR3: CASQLGRGARGQPQHF
J: TRBJ2-1; V: TRBV15; size: NA; length: 18; D: TRBD2; DNA: TGTGCCACCAGCAGGAGTGCCGGGACTAGCGATTACAGGAGTGAGCAGTTCTTC; CDR3: CATSRSAGTSDYRSEQFF
J: TRBJ2-4; V: TRBV4-3; size: NA; length: 16; D: NA; DNA: TGCGCCAGCAGCCAAGATCCGGGACCCAGGGGAAACATTCAGTACTTC; CDR3: CASSQDPGPRGNIQYF
J: TRBJ2-1; V: TRBV28; size: NA; length: 17; D: TRBD1; DNA: TGTGCCAGCACTCCTGCCGGGACAGTGAGCTCCTACAATGAGCAGTTCTTC; CDR3: CASTPAGTVSSYNEQFF
J: TRBJ1-2; V: TRBV7-2; size: NA; length: 13; D: NA; DNA: TGTGCCAGCAGCTTAGGGACCGCTCTGGGCTACACCTTC; CDR3: CASSLGTALGYTF